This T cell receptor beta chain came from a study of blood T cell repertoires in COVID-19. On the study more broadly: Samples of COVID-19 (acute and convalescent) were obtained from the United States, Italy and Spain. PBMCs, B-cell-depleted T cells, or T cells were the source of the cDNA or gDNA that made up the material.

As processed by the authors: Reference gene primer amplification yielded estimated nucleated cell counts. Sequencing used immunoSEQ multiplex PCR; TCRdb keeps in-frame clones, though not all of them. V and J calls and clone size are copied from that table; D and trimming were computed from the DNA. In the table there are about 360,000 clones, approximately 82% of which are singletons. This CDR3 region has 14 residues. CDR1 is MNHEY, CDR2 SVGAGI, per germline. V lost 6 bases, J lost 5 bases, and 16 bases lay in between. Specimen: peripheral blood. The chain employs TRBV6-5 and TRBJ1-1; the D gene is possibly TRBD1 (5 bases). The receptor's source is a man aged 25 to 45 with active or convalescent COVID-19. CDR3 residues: CASSPSGRWTEAFF. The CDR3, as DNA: TGTGCCAGCAGCCCCTCAGGGAGGTGGACTGAAGCTTTCTTT.